Below, one TCR beta chain is given with its context. The sample comes from a study of shared clonotypes between healthy human individuals. Study information: Donors consisted of two women and three men between 18 and 49.

This CDR3 comprises 13 residues. The germline V gene encodes CDR1 SQVTM and CDR2 ANQGSEA. The V end was cut by 7 bases, the J end by 0 bases, with 12 bases between. Assay: immunoSEQ multiplex PCR; the TCRdb copy retains only in-frame clones and omits some. The profile covers about 470,000 clones, with around 79% appearing a single time and approximately 13% taken by the ten largest. The gene calls are TRBV29-1 and TRBJ1-1; no definite D call. This clonotype originated in a woman in her thirties or forties in good health. Some clones in this sample may be carry-over from other donors' samples. Sample: PBMCs. CDR3 in amino acids: CSGVGNLNTEAFF. CDR3 bases: TGCAGCGGAGTCGGGAATCTGAACACTGAAGCTTTCTTT.